This T cell receptor beta chain was sequenced during a study of T-cell reconstitution after alpha-beta-depleted transplantation in children. This clonotype was observed at least ten times. Germline-derived CDR1 and CDR2 are SGHTA and FQGNSA. The CDR3 has 16 residues. The V end lost 1 base, the J end lost 2 bases, and 14 bases lay between the germline ends. The TCRbeta library incorporated unique molecular identifiers. TCRdb passed the PCR reads through MiXCR, listing each CDR3 protein once. This sample has 440,000 or so distinct CDR3 sequences, with 11% found just once. This clonotype was obtained from a human donor who donated a stem cell graft to a child with acute myeloid leukemia. The input for sequencing was PBMCs from the stem cell graft donor, taken from the stem cell graft. The chain couples TRBV7-2 to TRBJ2-5; maybe TRBD1 (6 bases). CDR3 region: CASSLGGGTAQETQYF. CDR3 DNA: TGTGCCAGCAGCTTAGGAGGGGGTACAGCACAAGAGACCCAGTACTTC.